The present entry profiles one T cell receptor beta chain with its context. As yet, its antigen is unknown. V shed 0 bases and J shed 5 bases, with 16 bases lying between them. The V gene's germline CDR1 is LGHNT and CDR2 FRNRAP. The CDR3 is 16 amino acids. Only in-frame clones appear in the TCRdb table, and some are missing; sequencing was by immunoSEQ multiplex PCR. Of under 95,000 clones in the sample, over 85% were seen once. This sample was included in a study of human thymus T cells. General study points: Biased V and J segment usage appeared in thymus and peripheral blood. Unrelated individuals reportedly shared highly overlapping thymic TCR repertoires.

From resections taken during corrective heart surgery, the thymus tissue was obtained. Donors consisted of healthy Finnish infants (having corrective surgery for congenital heart defects). Source material: thymus tissue. V usage is TRBV12-5 and J usage is TRBJ1-1; weak D call: TRBD1 (5 bases). The clonotype comes from a girl under two years old with a congenital heart defect but otherwise immunologically healthy. The chain's CDR3 is CASGLVRSGQGTEAFF. For the CDR3, the DNA is TGTGCTAGTGGTTTGGTACGATCGGGGCAAGGAACTGAAGCTTTCTTT.